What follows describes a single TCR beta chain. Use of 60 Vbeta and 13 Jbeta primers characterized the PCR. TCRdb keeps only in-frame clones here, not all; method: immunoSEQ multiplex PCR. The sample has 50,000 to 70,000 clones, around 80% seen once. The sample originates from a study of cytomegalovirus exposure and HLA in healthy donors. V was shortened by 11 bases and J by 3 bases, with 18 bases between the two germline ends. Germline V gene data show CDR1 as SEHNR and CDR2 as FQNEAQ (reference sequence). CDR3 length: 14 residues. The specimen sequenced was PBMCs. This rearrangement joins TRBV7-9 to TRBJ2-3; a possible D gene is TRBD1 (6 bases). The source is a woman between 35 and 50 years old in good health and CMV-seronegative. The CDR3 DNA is TGTGCCGGCGTGGGGGCCTATGAGACAGATACGCAGTATTTT. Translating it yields CAGVGAYETDTQYF. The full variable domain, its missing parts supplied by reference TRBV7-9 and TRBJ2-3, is DTGVSQNPRHKITKRGQNVTFRCDPISEHNRLYWYRQTLGQGPEFLTYFQNEAQLEKSRLLSDRFSAERPKGSFSTLEIQRTEQGDSAMYLCAGVGAYETDTQYFGPGTRLTVL.